These 31 T cell receptor beta chains share one sample of origin, sequenced in a study of shared clonotypes between healthy human individuals (dated by TCRdb to the early 2020s). The library came from the immunoSEQ multiplex PCR assay. Here the immuneACCESS table is served through TCRdb, limited to in-frame sequences with V and J called. Missing clones are a known gap in these copies; in checked studies unresolved V genes cover under half, and the rest lacks a known reason. The sample includes roughly 2.2 million clones, with around 93% observed a single time. Around 0.35% of the sample lies in the top ten. The source material was naive CD4+ T cells from PBMCs. What the cell subset or site label conveys for this sample: CD45RA+ positively selected. These receptors all come from a man aged 18-30 years in good health. Some clones in this sample may be carry-over from other donors' samples.

With respect to this clone: At the DNA level, this CDR3 is encoded by other sequences in the same sample as well. The chain joins TRBV5-1 to TRBJ2-1; 7 nucleotides match TRBD1. CDR3 length: 15 residues. The germline gives CDR1 SGHRS, CDR2 YFSETQ. V gave up 0 bases and J gave up 4 bases; unmatched junction bases: 4. Here the CDR3 reads CASSLVTGSYNEQFF. CDR3 bases: TGCGCCAGCAGCTTGGTGACAGGGTCATACAATGAGCAGTTCTTC.

The rearrangement joins TRBV6-1 to TRBJ2-7; 8 bases line up with TRBD1. CDR1 is MNHNS and CDR2 is SASEGT in the germline V gene. With 3 bases clipped from V and 3 bases from J, the junction kept 7 bases outside the gene matches. This CDR3 is built from 15 residues. This chain's CDR3 is CASSDLDRVFYEQYF. Written as DNA, the CDR3 is TGTGCCAGCAGTGACTTGGACAGGGTCTTCTACGAGCAGTACTTC.

On this clone: In the same sample, other DNA sequences code for this CDR3. This chain connects TRBV19 to TRBJ2-7, with 9 bases that match TRBD1. J gave up 3 bases and V 5 bases, and 2 bases lay outside the gene matches. Per germline, CDR1 LNHDA and CDR2 SQIVND (reference sequence). The CDR3 runs to 13 residues. CDR3 coding DNA: TGTGCCAGTAGTCGGGACAGGGACTACGAGCAGTACTTC. Encoded protein: CASSRDRDYEQYF.

In its sample, this clone was seen once. The chain couples TRBV2 to TRBJ1-6; possible D gene TRBD1, 5 bases. The CDR3 sequence is 15 residues long. Trimming took off 8 bases at V and 0 bases at J, with 11 bases between the two ends. CDR1 and CDR2 from the germline V gene are SNHLY and FYNNEI. CDR3 amino acids: CASGKGSSYNSPLHF. The DNA for the CDR3 is TGTGCCAGCGGGAAGGGGAGCTCCTATAATTCACCCCTCCACTTT.

CDR3 sequence: CASSLTDSSYEQYF. The CDR3 bases are TGCGCCAGCAGCTTGACGGACAGCTCCTACGAGCAGTACTTC. This chain links TRBV5-1 with TRBJ2-7, with D perhaps TRBD1 (6 bases). CDR3 length equals 14 residues. From germline, CDR1 is SGHRS and CDR2 YFSETQ. Trimming pared 1 base from V and 0 bases from J, leaving 8 bases between.

This rearrangement joins TRBV2 to TRBJ2-7; D may be TRBD2 (6 bases). This CDR3 has 12 amino acids. CDR1 is SNHLY and CDR2 is FYNNEI in the germline V gene. Between the trimmed V and J ends, which lost 6 bases and 7 bases, there was a span of 13 bases. The CDR3 DNA reads as TGTGCCAGCAGGGGGGGTATAGGGGAGCAGTACTTC. As protein: CASRGGIGEQYF.

The rearrangement joins TRBV5-6 to TRBJ2-1; 9 bases match TRBD2. Germline V gives CDR1 SGHDT, CDR2 YYEEEE. After removal of 3 bases from V and 6 bases from J, the junction contained 4 bases not matched to a gene. The CDR3 has 14 residues. The CDR3 protein is CASSSGTSFNEQFF. The CDR3 region has the DNA TGTGCCAGCAGCTCCGGGACTAGCTTCAATGAGCAGTTCTTC.

The chain combines TRBV5-4 with TRBJ2-5, with D perhaps assigned TRBD1 or TRBD2 (6 bases each). The CDR3 extends over 15 amino acids. Trimming shortened V by 2 bases and J by 2 bases, and 13 bases separated the two germline ends. Per germline, CDR1 SGHNT and CDR2 YYREEE (reference sequence). The CDR3 protein is CASSFAIGGQETQYF. The CDR3 DNA reads as TGTGCCAGCAGCTTTGCCATAGGGGGGCAAGAGACCCAGTACTTC. Based on the CDR3 plus reference TRBV5-4 and TRBJ2-5, the full variable domain is ETGVTQSPTHLIKTRGQQVTLRCSSQSGHNTVSWYQQALGQGPQFIFQYYREEENGRGNFPPRFSGLQFPNYSSELNVNALELDDSALYLCASSFAIGGQETQYFGPGTRLLVL.

The CDR3 here is CASSQVRSANYGYTF. For the CDR3, the DNA is TGCGCCAGCAGCCAAGTCAGGTCGGCTAACTATGGCTACACCTTC. The chain employs TRBV4-3 and TRBJ1-2; the D is unclear. Per germline, CDR1 LGHNA and CDR2 YSLEER. Deletions cut 1 base from V and 0 bases from J, with 9 bases between. This CDR3 has 15 residues.

V is TRBV5-1 and J is TRBJ1-1; tentatively, D is TRBD1 (5 bases). The CDR3 is made up of 15 amino acids. Trimming cost V 2 bases and J 1 base, with 12 bases left between them. Germline CDR1 reads SGHRS; CDR2 reads YFSETQ. The CDR3 DNA follows: TGCGCCAGCAGCTTTGTGGGGCCCGGGAACACTGAAGCTTTCTTT. Translated, it gives CASSFVGPGNTEAFF.

This clone occurred once. The rearrangement uses TRBV15 and TRBJ2-2, with a tentative D call TRBD1 (5 bases). Trimming removed 1 base from V and 0 bases from J, with 9 bases in between. The CDR3 has 16 amino acids. Germline V gene sequence: CDR1 LNHNV, CDR2 YYDKDF (reference sequence). The CDR3 coding sequence is TGTGCCACCAGCAGAGGGGGCGGTACGAACACCGGGGAGCTGTTTTTT. As protein: CATSRGGGTNTGELFF. The full variable domain, completed using reference TRBV15 and TRBJ2-2, is DAMVIQNPRYQVTQFGKPVTLSCSQTLNHNVMYWYQQKSSQAPKLLFHYYDKDFNNEADTPDNFQSRRPNTSFCFLDIRSPGLGDTAMYLCATSRGGGTNTGELFFGEGSRLTVL.

The chain combines TRBV11-3 with TRBJ2-1; 14 bases are a match to TRBD2. This CDR3 spans 16 amino acids. Germline-derived CDR1 and CDR2 are SGHNT and YENEEA. After removal of 4 bases from V and 2 bases from J, the junction contained 1 base not matched to a gene. In DNA form, the CDR3 reads TGTGCCAGCAGCTCGACTAGCGGGAGGGCCTACAATGAGCAGTTCTTC. As protein: CASSSTSGRAYNEQFF.

For the CDR3, the DNA is TGCGCCAGCAGCTTCTATATTATGACTAGCGGGAGGGACAATGAGCAGTTCTTC. Residues: CASSFYIMTSGRDNEQFF. This sequence joins TRBV5-1 and TRBJ2-1; 14 positions agree with TRBD2. Trimming removed 2 bases from V and 5 bases from J; junction bases left unmatched: 9. Germline V CDR1 and CDR2: SGHRS, YFSETQ. This CDR3 has 18 amino acids. The variable domain in full, with the rest retrieved from reference TRBV5-1 and TRBJ2-1, is KAGVTQTPRYLIKTRGQQVTLSCSPISGHRSVSWYQQTPGQGLQFLFEYFSETQRNKGNFPGRFSGRQFSNSRSEMNVSTLELGDSALYLCASSFYIMTSGRDNEQFFGPGTRLTVL.

This clone was recorded once. The V and J genes are TRBV25-1 and TRBJ1-1, with a weak D call TRBD1 (6 bases). The CDR3 is 15 residues long. Germline lookup yields CDR1 MGHDK and CDR2 SYGVNS. The germline V and J ends were trimmed by 5 bases and 4 bases, with 17 bases remaining between them. The CDR3 reads CASSRTGKRVTEAFF. CDR3 coding DNA: TGTGCCAGCAGTCGCACAGGGAAGAGAGTCACTGAAGCTTTCTTT.

The chain has TRBV19 and TRBJ1-5, with D perhaps matching TRBD1 (6 bases). The germline CDR1 and CDR2 sequences are LNHDA and SQIVND (reference sequence). With 5 bases removed from V and 0 bases from J, the gap between germline ends came to 23 bases. There are 19 residues in the CDR3. The CDR3 DNA reads as TGTGCCAGTAGTTTCCTACGACGACAGGAGCAAAATAGCAATCAGCCCCAGCATTTT. Its translation: CASSFLRRQEQNSNQPQHF.

V and J are TRBV5-6 and TRBJ2-1, with 9 bases that match TRBD1. CDR3 length: 17 amino acids. Germline-derived CDR1 and CDR2 are SGHDT and YYEEEE. The J segment lost 0 bases and the V segment lost 2 bases, leaving 6 bases of the junction unmatched. The CDR3 spells CASSFDRGTGSYNEQFF. CDR3 DNA sequence: TGTGCCAGCAGCTTCGACAGGGGGACGGGCTCCTACAATGAGCAGTTCTTC.

The chain carries TRBV18 and TRBJ2-1; D gene uncertain. The V gene lost 6 bases and the J gene lost 5 bases, with 17 bases spanning the gap. The CDR3 is 15 residues long. Looked up from germline, CDR1 is KGHSH and CDR2 is LQKENI. The CDR3, as DNA: TGTGCCAGCTCTCCTCGACGGGTTCAGGACAATGAGCAGTTCTTC. Its protein product is CASSPRRVQDNEQFF.

This chain joins TRBV20-1 and TRBJ2-1, with 7 bases matching TRBD1. The CDR3 has 11 residues. V shed 6 bases and J 7 bases; nucleotides not matched to a gene: 3. Germline-derived CDR1 and CDR2 are DFQATT and SNEGSKA (reference sequence). The CDR3 DNA sequence: TGCAGTGCGGCGACAGGGAATGAGCAGTTCTTC. Translation gives CSAATGNEQFF.

J is TRBJ1-1 and V is TRBV5-1; TRBD1 agrees at 7 bases. The CDR3 covers 14 residues. Germline lookup yields CDR1 SGHRS and CDR2 YFSETQ. Trimming took 0 bases from V and 8 from J; bases not matched to a gene: 7. Here the CDR3 DNA reads TGCGCCAGCAGCTTGGCCGGCAGGGGGTACGAAGCTTTCTTT. This translates into CASSLAGRGYEAFF.

CDR3 sequence (DNA): TGTGCCAGCAGTCCCCGTGTGGGCAATGAGCAGTTCTTC. Translated: CASSPRVGNEQFF. The V call is TRBV6-4, the J call TRBJ2-1; D is undetermined. V lost 5 bases and J 6 bases, leaving 11 bases between the germline ends. The CDR3 contains 13 residues. Germline values: CDR1 MRHNA, CDR2 SNTAGT.

The CDR3 bases are TGTGCCAGCAGCGTAGGGGGGCGCGGGTCGGCCAACGAGCAGTACTTC. This sequence encodes CASSVGGRGSANEQYF. The rearrangement joins TRBV9 to TRBJ2-7; D might be TRBD1 (6 bases). From germline, CDR1 is SGDLS and CDR2 YYNGEE. The CDR3 is 16 residues long. Trimming left V 0 bases short and J 5 bases short, with 18 bases between.

V is TRBV6-5 and J is TRBJ1-6; 7 bases fit TRBD1. In germline, CDR1 is MNHEY, CDR2 SVGAGI. The CDR3 consists of 15 residues. V lost 5 bases to trimming and J lost 6 bases; unmatched junction nucleotides: 7. The CDR3 here is CASSTVRQGNSPLHF. CDR3 DNA: TGTGCCAGCAGTACCGTGCGACAGGGTAATTCACCCCTCCACTTT.

This clone was observed a single time. This chain uses TRBV30 with TRBJ2-1; D perhaps matches TRBD2 (6 bases). In germline, CDR1 is GTSNPN, CDR2 SVGIG (reference sequence). The V end was cut by 2 bases, the J end by 9 bases, with 14 bases between. There are 13 residues in the CDR3. CDR3 nucleotides: TGTGCCTGGAGTATAGCTAGCGTGAGTGAGCAGTTCTTC. Its protein product is CAWSIASVSEQFF.

This clone has only a few counts. The gene calls are TRBV7-2 and TRBJ1-5, with a weak D call TRBD1 (6 bases). Germline CDR1 is SGHTA and CDR2 is FQGNSA. CDR3 length: 13 residues. Trimming removed 5 bases at V and 5 bases at J, with 10 bases between. The CDR3 protein is CASSRDTDQPQHF. CDR3 bases: TGTGCCAGCAGCCGGGACACCGATCAGCCCCAGCATTTT.

The genes are TRBV5-4 and TRBJ2-3, with TRBD1 identical over 10 bases. The length of the CDR3 is 15 residues. The germline gives CDR1 SGHNT, CDR2 YYREEE (reference sequence). V lost 3 bases and J lost 4; bases outside the gene matches: 5. CDR3 in DNA: TGTGCCAGCAGCTACTTGACAGGGGGCCCAGATACGCAGTATTTT. Translation gives CASSYLTGGPDTQYF. Based on the CDR3 plus reference TRBV5-4 and TRBJ2-3, the full variable domain is ETGVTQSPTHLIKTRGQQVTLRCSSQSGHNTVSWYQQALGQGPQFIFQYYREEENGRGNFPPRFSGLQFPNYSSELNVNALELDDSALYLCASSYLTGGPDTQYFGPGTRLTVL.

V gene TRBV5-3 combines with J gene TRBJ2-7, with TRBD1 matching over 7 bases. TRBV5-3 is treated as an ORF (open reading frame) with a function not yet certain. The length of the CDR3 is 14 residues. V gave up 0 bases and J gave up 2 bases; unmatched junction bases: 2. CDR3 sequence reads: CARSLEDRTYEQYF. In nucleotides, the CDR3 is TGTGCCAGAAGCTTGGAGGACAGGACCTACGAGCAGTACTTC.

This clone was picked up a small number of times. The chain links TRBV5-4 to TRBJ2-1, with 8 positions matching TRBD2. Germline trimming cut 5 bases from V and 5 bases from J; bases unmatched to any gene: 9. In germline, CDR1 is SGHNT, CDR2 YYREEE (reference sequence). The CDR3 has 15 residues. CDR3 sequence reads: CASSWIAGFDNEQFF. In DNA, the CDR3 is TGTGCCAGCAGTTGGATAGCGGGATTCGACAATGAGCAGTTCTTC.

The rearrangement uses TRBV5-1 and TRBJ2-1; 7 nucleotides line up with TRBD2. The V and J ends lost 2 bases and 3 bases, in that order; junction bases with no gene match: 5. CDR1 SGHRS and CDR2 YFSETQ come from the germline V gene. The CDR3 has 15 amino acids. For the CDR3, the DNA is TGCGCCAGCAGCTTACAGAGCGGGAACTACAATGAGCAGTTCTTC. This translates into CASSLQSGNYNEQFF.

The rearrangement uses TRBV6-1 and TRBJ2-7, with D unclear. The germline V gene encodes CDR1 MNHNS and CDR2 SASEGT. This CDR3 is built from 11 residues. V was clipped by 2 bases and J by 6 bases, with 5 bases between them. CDR3 protein: CASSERLEQYF. DNA of the CDR3: TGTGCCAGCAGTGAACGACTCGAGCAGTACTTC.

The chain links TRBV7-3 to TRBJ2-4; either TRBD1 or TRBD2 may supply D (5 bases each). Trimming stripped 5 bases from V and 6 bases from J, with 11 bases between. CDR1 is SGHTA and CDR2 is FQGTGA in the germline V gene. The CDR3 consists of 13 residues. The CDR3 region has the DNA TGTGCCAGCAGCGCCACGAGGGGAAACATTCAGTACTTC. Translated, it gives CASSATRGNIQYF.

DNA of the CDR3: TGTGCCACCAGCACTTACCAAGAAAAACTGTTTTTT. It translates to CATSTYQEKLFF. This chain links TRBV15 with TRBJ1-4, with unresolved D. V was pared by 4 bases and J by 8 bases, with 8 bases between. The CDR3 runs to 12 residues. In germline, CDR1 is LNHNV, CDR2 YYDKDF (reference sequence).